This section outlines one TCR beta chain sequence together with its context. Its antigen is not known. V shed 4 bases, J shed 2 bases, and the junction held 9 bases outside the gene matches. The CDR3 sequence is 17 residues long. Germline V lookup: CDR1 SGHAT, CDR2 FQNNGV. Measured with immunoSEQ multiplex PCR; TCRdb has only the in-frame clones, and not every one. The repertoire consists of around 23,000 clones, with about 87% occurring once and the leading ten covering 4.5% to 7%. The source of the sample is a study of chemoradiotherapy in HPV16-positive cancers. The wider study: Candidate HPV-specific T-cell clones and common TCR motifs came from functional assays in a couple of HPV16-positive patients.

Repertoires were sampled repeatedly during chemoradiotherapy. Points from the study as a whole: Candidate HPV-specific clones and E7-related TCR motifs grew in tumor during treatment. HPV-specific T cells were functionally defined from only a couple of HPV16-positive patients.

This rearrangement joins TRBV11-2 to TRBJ2-1, with 9 nucleotides matching TRBD2. The sequence derives from a human donor with HPV-associated anogenital cancer. The sequenced sample was blood, obtained from a patient who underwent chemoradiotherapy. In DNA, the CDR3 is TGTGCCAGCAGCTCAAGGGGTGGCGGGGGGGCCTACAATGAGCAGTTCTTC. It yields the protein CASSSRGGGGAYNEQFF.